This is a list of T cell receptor beta chains from one sample in a study of T-cell memory formation after mild COVID-19. In TCRdb, the 5' RACE reads were re-called with MiXCR into one record per CDR3 protein. This table has fewer than 350,000 distinct CDR3 sequences, approximately 15% appearing once. Sequencing used PBMCs or a T cell subset sorted from them (not recorded which). The receptors derive from a man aged 18 to 30 who had mild COVID-19 (a few samples of this study predate the infection). Cell type and time point are not known. CDR3s include the opening cysteine and the closing phenylalanine or tryptophan. D genes are given only for firm matches. Clone size appears in some rows only: once, few, many, or a class for an expanded clone.

cdr3_nt,cdr3_aa,clone_size,j_call,v_call,d_call
TGTGCCAGCAGTGGGACCGGGACAAGACAAGAGACCCAGTACTTC,CASSGTGTRQETQYF,NA,TRBJ2-5,TRBV6-1,NA
TGTGCCAGCAGCCCACAGGGGATTCAAGAGACCCAGTACTTC,CASSPQGIQETQYF,NA,TRBJ2-5,TRBV11-1,TRBD1
TGTGCCAGCAGTGACAGAACTCACTATGGCTACACCTTC,CASSDRTHYGYTF,few,TRBJ1-2,TRBV6-5,NA
TGTGCCAGCAGCTTTCAGCATGGGTGGACCGGGGAGCTGTTTTTT,CASSFQHGWTGELFF,many,TRBJ2-2,TRBV7-9,NA
TGTGCCAGCAGCGGACCTAGCGGGGGGGCCCCCGGGGAGCTGTTTTTT,CASSGPSGGAPGELFF,many,TRBJ2-2,TRBV9,TRBD2
TGTGCCAGCAGCATTTTTCAAGGGGGTTTTGCTGGAAACACCATATATTTT,CASSIFQGGFAGNTIYF,few,TRBJ1-3,TRBV7-8,NA
TGTGCCAGCAGCCCGCCCGGGGGGGCGACTGAGCAGTTCTTC,CASSPPGGATEQFF,NA,TRBJ2-1,TRBV7-2,TRBD2
TGTGCCAGCAGTTTCAGCGGGGGCCTAACCTACGAGCAGTACTTC,CASSFSGGLTYEQYF,NA,TRBJ2-7,TRBV12-3/TRBV12-4,TRBD2
TGTGCCAGCAAGGGGTTCCGTAATTCACCCCTCCACTTT,CASKGFRNSPLHF,NA,TRBJ1-6,TRBV6-5,NA
TGTGCCAGCAGCCACAACCCGACAGGGGTAGGGGGAAATCAGCCCCAGCATTTT,CASSHNPTGVGGNQPQHF,few,TRBJ1-5,TRBV28,TRBD1
TGCAGTGCTAGAGCCCCCGGTGGGGGGACGTATCAGCCCCAGCATTTT,CSARAPGGGTYQPQHF,few,TRBJ1-5,TRBV20-1,NA
TGTGCCAGCAGTCACAGGTCAGTCGCCACTGAAGCTTTCTTT,CASSHRSVATEAFF,few,TRBJ1-1,TRBV6-2/TRBV6-3,NA
TGTGCCAGCAGTTATTCGGGGGGGAAGACCCAGTACTTC,CASSYSGGKTQYF,NA,TRBJ2-5,TRBV6-5,TRBD2
TGCAGCGTTGCGGGACAGGGTGAAAGCGGGGAGCTGTTTTTT,CSVAGQGESGELFF,NA,TRBJ2-2,TRBV29-1,TRBD1
TGTGCCACCCGGGGGGGGACTAGCGGGGATTCAAGGACCGGGGAGCTGTTTTTT,CATRGGTSGDSRTGELFF,few,TRBJ2-2,TRBV7-2,TRBD2
TGTGCCAGCTCAGGGGCACAGGGAAGGACTGAAGCTTTCTTT,CASSGAQGRTEAFF,NA,TRBJ1-1,TRBV18,NA
TGTGCCAGCAGCTCTAGCGGGGGGGGCTACCTCTACAATGAGCAGTTCTTC,CASSSSGGGYLYNEQFF,NA,TRBJ2-1,TRBV7-9,TRBD2
TGCAGTGCTTGGACAGGGGAGTTGTCCGGGGAGCTGTTTTTT,CSAWTGELSGELFF,NA,TRBJ2-2,TRBV20-1,TRBD1
TGCAGTGCCACGGCACTAGCGATGGAGACCCAGTACTTC,CSATALAMETQYF,many,TRBJ2-5,TRBV20-1,TRBD2
TGTGCCATCTCAGGGGGCAATCAGCCCCAGCATTTT,CAISGGNQPQHF,few,TRBJ1-5,TRBV10-3,NA
TGTGCCAGCAGCTATAAACAGGGAAGGCGATTTGAAAAACTGTTTTTT,CASSYKQGRRFEKLFF,few,TRBJ1-4,TRBV3-1,NA
TGTGCCAGCAGTTGGAGTAGCGGGGGGCTTAGAGATACGCAGTATTTT,CASSWSSGGLRDTQYF,few,TRBJ2-3,TRBV6-5,TRBD2
TGCGCCAGCAGCTTGGCCTCGGCCGCTTCCACATCTGGGGCCAACGTCCTGACTTTC,CASSLASAASTSGANVLTF,NA,TRBJ2-6,TRBV5-1,NA
TGCGCCAGCAGCTTGGTTCAGGGCCACAATGAGCAGTTCTTC,CASSLVQGHNEQFF,few,TRBJ2-1,TRBV5-1,NA
TGCGCCAGCAGCCGGACAGGGGCCTATGGCTACACCTTC,CASSRTGAYGYTF,few,TRBJ1-2,TRBV5-1,TRBD1
TGTGCCAGCAGCCAAGGCCCTTCCATGACTAGCGGCAGGTCCTACGAGCAGTACTTC,CASSQGPSMTSGRSYEQYF,NA,TRBJ2-7,TRBV4-2,TRBD2
TGTGCCAGCACACTGGCTAGGGATACGCAGTATTTT,CASTLARDTQYF,many,TRBJ2-3,TRBV12-3/TRBV12-4,NA
TGCGCCAGCACCCTGGAGGGGCGCACCAATCAGCCCCAGCATTTT,CASTLEGRTNQPQHF,NA,TRBJ1-5,TRBV4-1,NA
TGTGCCAGCAGTCCACAGCGACACTATGGCTACACCTTC,CASSPQRHYGYTF,NA,TRBJ1-2,TRBV28,NA
TGCGCCAGCAGCTTGAGGACTACCATCTACAATGAGCAGTTCTTC,CASSLRTTIYNEQFF,many,TRBJ2-1,TRBV5-1,NA
TGTGCCAGCAGTAAGGACAGGGGGGGATTCAATGAGCAGTTCTTC,CASSKDRGGFNEQFF,NA,TRBJ2-1,TRBV2,TRBD1
TGTGCCAGCACCGCCGACATTTATGGGTTTGGTGACACTGAAGCTTTCTTT,CASTADIYGFGDTEAFF,NA,TRBJ1-1,TRBV6-2/TRBV6-3,NA
TGTGCCACCAGCAGAGATCATCCAGGGACTGGAAACACCATATATTTT,CATSRDHPGTGNTIYF,NA,TRBJ1-3,TRBV15,NA
TGTGCCATCAGTGAGTCGAAGGGAATGGGAGAGACCCAGTACTTC,CAISESKGMGETQYF,NA,TRBJ2-5,TRBV10-3,NA
TGTGCCAGCAGCTCAGGGACACCTTATGGCTACACCTTC,CASSSGTPYGYTF,few,TRBJ1-2,TRBV7-2,NA
TGCGCCAGCAGCCAAGCCTGGGCGATCCCGAGCTCTGGGGCCAACGTCCTGACTTTC,CASSQAWAIPSSGANVLTF,many,TRBJ2-6,TRBV4-3,NA
TGTGCCAGCAGCCGAGAGGGGCAGGAGCAGTACTTC,CASSREGQEQYF,NA,TRBJ2-7,TRBV7-2,NA
TGTGCCAGCAGTTCCGAGGGGTTTAGCAATCAGCCCCAGCATTTT,CASSSEGFSNQPQHF,few,TRBJ1-5,TRBV2,NA